Sequencing of this T cell receptor beta chain was carried out in a study of control samples from healthy donors and cancer patients. V was trimmed by 6 bases and J by 6 bases, leaving 5 bases between them. CDR3 length: 10 residues. Germline-derived CDR1 and CDR2 are SQVTM and ANQGSEA. Some clones are missing from TCRdb's copy, which holds only in-frame ones; the method was immunoSEQ multiplex PCR. The repertoire consists of 82,000 or so clones, with 94% occurring once and the leading ten covering approximately 4.8%. V and J are TRBV29-1 and TRBJ2-2; no clear D. This sequence was found in a young woman in good health. Sequenced input: blood. The CDR3 sequence is CSVFAGELFF. The CDR3 bases are TGCAGCGTGTTCGCCGGGGAGCTGTTTTTT.